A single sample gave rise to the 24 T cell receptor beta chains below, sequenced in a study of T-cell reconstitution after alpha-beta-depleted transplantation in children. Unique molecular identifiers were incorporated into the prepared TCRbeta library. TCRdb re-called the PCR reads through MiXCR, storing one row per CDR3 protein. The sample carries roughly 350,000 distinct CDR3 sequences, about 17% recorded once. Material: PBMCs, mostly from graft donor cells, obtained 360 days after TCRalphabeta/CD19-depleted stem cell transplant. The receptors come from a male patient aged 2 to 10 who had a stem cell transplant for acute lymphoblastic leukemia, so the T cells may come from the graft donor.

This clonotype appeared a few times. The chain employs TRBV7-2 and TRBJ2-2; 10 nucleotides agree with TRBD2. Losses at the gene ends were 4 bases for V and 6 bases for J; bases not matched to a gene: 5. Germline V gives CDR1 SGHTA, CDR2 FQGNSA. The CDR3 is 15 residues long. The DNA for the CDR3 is TGTGCCAGCAGCTCTAGCGGGAGCGGCGCCGGGGAGCTGTTTTTT. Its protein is CASSSSGSGAGELFF.

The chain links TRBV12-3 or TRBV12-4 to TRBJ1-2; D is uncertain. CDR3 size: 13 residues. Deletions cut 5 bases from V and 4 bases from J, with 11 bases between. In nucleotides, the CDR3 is TGTGCCAGCAGTCCACGACGGAGCTATGGCTACACCTTC. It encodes CASSPRRSYGYTF.

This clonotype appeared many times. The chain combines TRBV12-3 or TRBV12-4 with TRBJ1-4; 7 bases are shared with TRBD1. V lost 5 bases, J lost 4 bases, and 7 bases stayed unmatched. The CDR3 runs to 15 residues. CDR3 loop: CASSILTGINEKLFF. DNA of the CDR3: TGTGCCAGCAGTATATTGACAGGGATTAATGAAAAACTGTTTTTT.

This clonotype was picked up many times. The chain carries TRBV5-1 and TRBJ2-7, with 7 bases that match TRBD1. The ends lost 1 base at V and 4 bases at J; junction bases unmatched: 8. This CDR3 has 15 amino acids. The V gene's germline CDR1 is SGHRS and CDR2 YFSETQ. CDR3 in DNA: TGCGCCAGCAGCTTGAGGCCGGGACAGACATACGAGCAGTACTTC. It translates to CASSLRPGQTYEQYF.

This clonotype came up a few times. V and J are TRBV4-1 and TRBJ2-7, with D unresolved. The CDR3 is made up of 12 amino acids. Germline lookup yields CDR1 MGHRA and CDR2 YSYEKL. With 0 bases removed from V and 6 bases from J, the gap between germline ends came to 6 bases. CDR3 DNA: TGCGCCAGCAGCCAAGAGCTTGGCGAGCAGTACTTC. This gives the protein CASSQELGEQYF.

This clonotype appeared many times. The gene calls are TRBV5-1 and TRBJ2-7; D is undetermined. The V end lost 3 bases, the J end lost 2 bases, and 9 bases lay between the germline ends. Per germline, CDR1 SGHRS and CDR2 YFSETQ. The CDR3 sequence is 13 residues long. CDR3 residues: CASSSTATYEQYF. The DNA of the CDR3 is TGCGCCAGCAGCTCAACAGCTACCTACGAGCAGTACTTC.

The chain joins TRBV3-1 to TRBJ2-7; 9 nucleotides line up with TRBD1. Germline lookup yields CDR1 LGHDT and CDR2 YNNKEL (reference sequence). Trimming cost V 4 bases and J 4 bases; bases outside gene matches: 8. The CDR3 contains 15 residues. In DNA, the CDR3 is TGTGCCAGCAGCCCCGGGACAGGGCCGATATACGAGCAGTACTTC. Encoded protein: CASSPGTGPIYEQYF.

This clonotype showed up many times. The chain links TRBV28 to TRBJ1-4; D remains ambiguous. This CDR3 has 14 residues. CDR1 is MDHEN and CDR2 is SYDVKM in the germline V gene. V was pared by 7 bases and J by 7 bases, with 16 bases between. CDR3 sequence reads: CASTDWGLSEKLFF. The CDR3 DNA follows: TGTGCCAGCACTGACTGGGGTTTGAGTGAAAAACTGTTTTTT.

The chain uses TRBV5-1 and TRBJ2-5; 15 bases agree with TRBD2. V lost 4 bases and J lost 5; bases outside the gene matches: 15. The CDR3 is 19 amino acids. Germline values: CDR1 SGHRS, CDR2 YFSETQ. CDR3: CASSRYRTSGRAMKETQYF. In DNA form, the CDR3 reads TGCGCCAGCAGCCGATATAGGACTAGCGGGAGGGCCATGAAGGAGACCCAGTACTTC.

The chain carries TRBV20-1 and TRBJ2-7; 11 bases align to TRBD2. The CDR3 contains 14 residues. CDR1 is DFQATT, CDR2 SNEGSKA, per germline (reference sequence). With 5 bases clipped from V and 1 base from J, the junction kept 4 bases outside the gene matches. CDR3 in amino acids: CSAVSGRVSYEQYF. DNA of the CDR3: TGCAGTGCTGTTAGCGGGAGGGTTTCCTACGAGCAGTACTTC.

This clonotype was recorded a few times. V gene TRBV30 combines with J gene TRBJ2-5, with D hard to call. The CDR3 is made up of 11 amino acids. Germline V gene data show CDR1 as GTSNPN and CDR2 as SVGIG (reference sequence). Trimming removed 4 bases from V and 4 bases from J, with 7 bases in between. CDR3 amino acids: CAWMKRETQYF. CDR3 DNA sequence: TGTGCCTGGATGAAGAGAGAGACCCAGTACTTC.

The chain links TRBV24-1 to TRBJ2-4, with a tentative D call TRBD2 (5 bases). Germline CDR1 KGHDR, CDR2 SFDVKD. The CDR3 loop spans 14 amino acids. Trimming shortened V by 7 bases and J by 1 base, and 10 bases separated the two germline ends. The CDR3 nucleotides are TGTGCCACCAGCCCCGGCGGGGCCAAAAACATTCAGTACTTC. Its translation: CATSPGGAKNIQYF.

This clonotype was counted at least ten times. In nucleotides, the CDR3 is TGTGCCAGCAGTTTTTCCCTAGCGGGAGCCTACAATGAGCAGTTCTTC. Translating it yields CASSFSLAGAYNEQFF. This sequence joins TRBV12-3 or TRBV12-4 and TRBJ2-1; 10 nucleotides agree with TRBD2. The trim removed 3 bases at V and 2 bases at J, leaving 4 bases unmatched. The CDR3 runs to 16 residues.

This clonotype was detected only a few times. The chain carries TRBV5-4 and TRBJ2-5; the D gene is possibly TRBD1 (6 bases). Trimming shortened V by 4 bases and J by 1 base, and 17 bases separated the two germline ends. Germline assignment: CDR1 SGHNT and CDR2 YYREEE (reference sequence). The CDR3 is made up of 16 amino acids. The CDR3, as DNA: TGTGCCAGCAGCCCCACAGGGAGAGGGGCCCAAGAGACCCAGTACTTC. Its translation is CASSPTGRGAQETQYF.

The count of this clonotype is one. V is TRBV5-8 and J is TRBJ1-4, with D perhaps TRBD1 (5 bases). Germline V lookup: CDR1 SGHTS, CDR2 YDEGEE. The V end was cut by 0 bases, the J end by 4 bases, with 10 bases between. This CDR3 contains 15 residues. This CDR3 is CASSLARAFNEKLFF. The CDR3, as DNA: TGTGCCAGCAGCTTGGCCAGGGCCTTTAATGAAAAACTGTTTTTT.

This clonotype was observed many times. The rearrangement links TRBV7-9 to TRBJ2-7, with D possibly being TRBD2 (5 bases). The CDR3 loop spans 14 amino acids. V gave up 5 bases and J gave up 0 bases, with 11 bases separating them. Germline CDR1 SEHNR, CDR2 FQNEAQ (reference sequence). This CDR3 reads CASSPRASSYEQYF. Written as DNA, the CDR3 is TGTGCCAGCAGCCCGAGGGCCTCCTCCTACGAGCAGTACTTC.

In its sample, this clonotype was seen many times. CDR3 coding DNA: TGCAGCGCTGGTGACAGGGAAGAAGTTGAGGCTACCGACAATGAGCAGTTCTTC. This sequence encodes CSAGDREEVEATDNEQFF. The V call is TRBV29-1, the J call TRBJ2-1; 7 nucleotides line up with TRBD1. The germline V gene has CDR1 SQVTM and CDR2 ANQGSEA. Losses at the gene ends were 7 bases for V and 5 bases for J; bases not matched to a gene: 23. The CDR3 sequence is 18 residues long.

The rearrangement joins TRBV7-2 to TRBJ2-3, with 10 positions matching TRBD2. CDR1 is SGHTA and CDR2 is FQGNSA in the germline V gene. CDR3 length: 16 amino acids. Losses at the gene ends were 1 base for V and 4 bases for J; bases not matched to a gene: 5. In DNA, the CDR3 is TGTGCCAGCAGCTTAGGGCTAGCGGGAGAGGCAGATACGCAGTATTTT. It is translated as CASSLGLAGEADTQYF.

CDR3 residues: CSAPLGLAEETQYF. CDR3 nucleotide sequence: TGCAGTGCCCCCCTGGGGCTAGCGGAAGAGACCCAGTACTTC. The chain joins TRBV20-1 to TRBJ2-5; 7 nucleotides match TRBD2. The V gene's germline CDR1 is DFQATT and CDR2 SNEGSKA (reference sequence). The CDR3 length is 14 residues. V lost 6 bases, J lost 3 bases, and 10 bases stayed unmatched.

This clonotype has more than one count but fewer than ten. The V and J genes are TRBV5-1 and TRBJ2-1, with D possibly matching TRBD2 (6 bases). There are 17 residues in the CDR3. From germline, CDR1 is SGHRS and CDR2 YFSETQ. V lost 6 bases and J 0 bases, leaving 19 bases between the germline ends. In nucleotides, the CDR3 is TGCGCCAGCATGGGAGGCGTCTCACGGAGCTCCTACAATGAGCAGTTCTTC. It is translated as CASMGGVSRSSYNEQFF.

CDR3 protein: CATSDPGGALSGPNTGELFF. In DNA form, the CDR3 reads TGTGCCACCAGTGATCCAGGGGGCGCATTGAGCGGGCCGAACACCGGGGAGCTGTTTTTT. The chain links TRBV24-1 to TRBJ2-2, with 8 bases matching TRBD1. After removal of 3 bases from V and 0 bases from J, the junction contained 14 bases not matched to a gene. Germline V gene data show CDR1 as KGHDR and CDR2 as SFDVKD. This CDR3 contains 20 residues.

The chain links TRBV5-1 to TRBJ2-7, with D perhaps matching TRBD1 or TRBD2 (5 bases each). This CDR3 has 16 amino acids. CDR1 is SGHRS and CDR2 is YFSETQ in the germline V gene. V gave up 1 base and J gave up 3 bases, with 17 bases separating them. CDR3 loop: CASSLPGALGSYEQYF. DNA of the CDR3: TGCGCCAGCAGCTTGCCCGGGGCTCTCGGCAGCTACGAGCAGTACTTC. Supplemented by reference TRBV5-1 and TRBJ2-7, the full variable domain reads KAGVTQTPRYLIKTRGQQVTLSCSPISGHRSVSWYQQTPGQGLQFLFEYFSETQRNKGNFPGRFSGRQFSNSRSEMNVSTLELGDSALYLCASSLPGALGSYEQYFGPGTRLTVT.

The CDR3 bases are TGTGCCAGCAGCCAAGATGCCAGCGGCTACGAGCAGTACTTC. Its translation: CASSQDASGYEQYF. The chain has TRBV4-2 and TRBJ2-7; weak D call: TRBD2 (5 bases). This CDR3 is 14 amino acids long. V was shortened by 0 bases and J by 3 bases, with 9 bases between the two germline ends. CDR1 LGHNA and CDR2 YNFKEQ come from the germline V gene.

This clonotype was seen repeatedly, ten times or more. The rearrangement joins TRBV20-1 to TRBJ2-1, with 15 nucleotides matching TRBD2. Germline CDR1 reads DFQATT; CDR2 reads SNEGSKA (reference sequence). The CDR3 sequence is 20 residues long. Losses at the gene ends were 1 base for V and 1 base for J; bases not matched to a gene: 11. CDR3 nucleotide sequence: TGCAGTGCTAGAGCGGGACTAGCGGGAGGCACCGTGCAATCCTACAATGAGCAGTTCTTC. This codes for CSARAGLAGGTVQSYNEQFF.